This is a list of T cell receptor beta chains from one sample in a study of T cell responses to AZD1222 COVID-19 vaccine. Sequenced by immunoSEQ multiplex PCR; TCRdb stores in-frame clones only, minus some. The data contain about 150,000 clones, 94% of them singletons. The specimen comprised peripheral blood, sampled on day 0 of AZD1222 vaccination. The source of these receptors is an adult in good health. The CDR3 runs from the conserved cysteine through the conserved F or W. The order of the fields is V gene, D gene, J gene, CDR3 protein, CDR3 DNA. The D gene is left open where the match is weak.

V gene: TRBV27; D gene: TRBD1; J gene: TRBJ2-6; CDR3 protein: CASSLWGTGWANVLTF; CDR3 DNA: TGTGCCAGCAGTTTATGGGGGACAGGGTGGGCCAACGTCCTGACTTTC
V gene: TRBV6-5; D gene: TRBD2; J gene: TRBJ2-3; CDR3 protein: CASSWRLAGPDTQYF; CDR3 DNA: TGTGCCAGCAGTTGGAGACTAGCGGGACCAGATACGCAGTATTTT
V gene: TRBV14; D gene: -; J gene: TRBJ2-1; CDR3 protein: CASSHWTQRVVYNEQFF; CDR3 DNA: TGTGCCAGCAGCCATTGGACTCAGCGGGTAGTCTACAATGAGCAGTTCTTC
V gene: TRBV7-9; D gene: -; J gene: TRBJ1-4; CDR3 protein: CASSGSELFF; CDR3 DNA: TGTGCCAGCAGCGGGAGTGAACTGTTTTTT
V gene: TRBV20-1; D gene: TRBD1; J gene: TRBJ1-1; CDR3 protein: CSASNRGGTEAFF; CDR3 DNA: TGCAGTGCTAGTAACAGGGGGGGGACTGAAGCTTTCTTT
V gene: TRBV7-5; D gene: -; J gene: TRBJ2-3; CDR3 protein: CVRSLAGGPSGSKDTQYF; CDR3 DNA: TGTGTCAGAAGCTTAGCGGGGGGGCCGTCAGGATCAAAAGATACGCAGTATTTT
V gene: TRBV7-7; D gene: TRBD1; J gene: TRBJ2-2; CDR3 protein: CASSFDRVGTGELFF; CDR3 DNA: TGTGCCAGCAGCTTTGACAGGGTCGGCACCGGGGAGCTGTTTTTT
V gene: TRBV5-3; D gene: TRBD1; J gene: TRBJ1-1; CDR3 protein: CARSWKTGVGNTEAFF; CDR3 DNA: TGTGCCAGAAGCTGGAAAACAGGGGTAGGAAACACTGAAGCTTTCTTT
V gene: TRBV19; D gene: -; J gene: TRBJ2-3; CDR3 protein: CASSNGRQRGTDTQYF; CDR3 DNA: TGTGCCAGTAGCAATGGAAGGCAGCGAGGCACAGATACGCAGTATTTT
V gene: TRBV4-1; D gene: -; J gene: TRBJ1-6; CDR3 protein: CASSLGTGANSPLHF; CDR3 DNA: TGCGCCAGCAGCCTGGGCACCGGAGCTAATTCACCCCTCCACTTT
V gene: TRBV6-5; D gene: -; J gene: TRBJ2-1; CDR3 protein: CASSHGGEQFF; CDR3 DNA: TGTGCCAGCAGTCATGGCGGTGAGCAGTTCTTC